The next 13 T cell receptor beta chains were all read from a single sample in a study of shared clonotypes between healthy human individuals. Assay used: immunoSEQ multiplex PCR; TCRdb lists only in-frame clones, some missing. The table shows some 1.1 million clones, with 77% occurring only once. Sequencing input: memory CD4+ T cells from PBMCs. Subset here: CD45RA-negative fraction. These receptors all come from a man aged 18 to 29 in good health. Some clones in this sample may be carry-over from other donors' samples.

The V gene is TRBV7-8, the J gene TRBJ2-7, with D perhaps given as TRBD1 or TRBD2 (5 bases each). Germline assignment: CDR1 SGHVS and CDR2 FQNEAQ. Between the trimmed V and J ends, which lost 4 bases and 0 bases, there was a span of 13 bases. The CDR3 consists of 15 residues. The CDR3 here is CASSWLGRYSYEQYF. CDR3 DNA: TGTGCCAGCAGCTGGCTGGGACGGTACTCCTACGAGCAGTACTTC.

This chain joins TRBV20-1 and TRBJ2-5, with D tentatively TRBD1 (5 bases). Trimming pared 5 bases from V and 7 bases from J, leaving 11 bases between. The CDR3 runs 11 residues. Germline CDR1 reads DFQATT; CDR2 reads SNEGSKA (reference sequence). Here the CDR3 reads CSAHRQGTQYF. DNA of the CDR3: TGCAGTGCTCACCGGCAGGGGACCCAGTACTTC.

A word on this clone: The sample holds other DNA sequences that translate to the same CDR3. This chain joins TRBV5-4 and TRBJ2-1; 7 positions agree with TRBD2. This CDR3 has 14 residues. Per the germline V gene, CDR1 is SGHNT and CDR2 is YYREEE (reference sequence). The ends lost 2 bases at V and 5 bases at J; junction bases unmatched: 4. The CDR3 DNA is TGTGCCAGCAGCTTAACCGGGACTAACAATGAGCAGTTCTTC. It is translated as CASSLTGTNNEQFF.

This chain connects TRBV28 to TRBJ1-5, with D perhaps TRBD1 (5 bases). CDR1 is MDHEN and CDR2 is SYDVKM in the germline V gene. V was shortened by 11 bases and J by 8 bases, with 7 bases between the two germline ends. The length of the CDR3 is 9 residues. In nucleotides, the CDR3 is TGTGCCTCGGGGGAGCCCCAGCATTTT. Translating gives CASGEPQHF.

This clone occurred a few times. Other nucleotide sequences in the sample specify the same CDR3. This sequence joins TRBV29-1 and TRBJ2-3, with TRBD2 as a possible D gene (6 bases). The V and J ends lost 3 bases and 1 base respectively, with 8 bases between them. The CDR3 spans 13 residues. CDR1 SQVTM and CDR2 ANQGSEA come from the germline V gene. In nucleotides, the CDR3 is TGCAGCGTTGACGGCGGGGGCACAGATACGCAGTATTTT. Amino acids: CSVDGGGTDTQYF.

This clone was detected only once. The chain carries TRBV18 and TRBJ2-7; weak D call: TRBD2 (6 bases). The length of the CDR3 is 13 residues. CDR1 is KGHSH, CDR2 LQKENI, per germline. The V end was cut by 2 bases, the J end by 5 bases, with 10 bases between. As DNA, the CDR3 is TGTGCCAGCTCACCAGGGGCGGGGAACGAGCAGTACTTC. Amino acid sequence: CASSPGAGNEQYF.

The CDR3 region is CASSSTGTGNTEAFF. For the CDR3, the DNA is TGTGCCAGCAGCTCGACCGGGACAGGGAACACTGAAGCTTTCTTT. The chain employs TRBV5-4 and TRBJ1-1; 8 bases fit TRBD1. The CDR3 covers 15 residues. Germline values: CDR1 SGHNT, CDR2 YYREEE (reference sequence). V shed 3 bases, J shed 1 base, and the junction held 5 bases outside the gene matches.

This clone appeared a few times. The same CDR3 arises from other DNA sequences in this sample as well. The chain employs TRBV6-1 and TRBJ1-1; 7 positions match TRBD1. This CDR3 comprises 13 residues. The germline gives CDR1 MNHNS, CDR2 SASEGT. With 11 bases clipped from V and 3 bases from J, the junction kept 9 bases outside the gene matches. CDR3 residues: CAHAGGADTEAFF. CDR3 nucleotides: TGTGCCCACGCAGGGGGTGCGGACACTGAAGCTTTCTTT.

This chain joins TRBV9 and TRBJ2-1, with 7 positions matching TRBD2. The CDR3 extends over 15 amino acids. V lost 3 bases, J lost 8 bases, and 11 bases stayed unmatched. Germline CDR1 SGDLS, CDR2 YYNGEE. The CDR3 loop is CASSATDAGVDEQFF. CDR3 bases: TGTGCCAGCAGCGCGACGGATGCGGGAGTAGATGAGCAGTTCTTC.

The V call is TRBV2, the J call TRBJ1-5; 8 bases line up with TRBD1. Germline loops: CDR1 SNHLY, CDR2 FYNNEI. Unmatched junction bases numbered 10, after V lost 10 bases and J lost 2 bases. The CDR3 totals 15 residues. The CDR3: CATRNLGQGNQPQHF. The CDR3 DNA sequence: TGTGCCACCCGGAATTTGGGACAGGGCAATCAGCCCCAGCATTTT.

The V and J genes are TRBV19 and TRBJ2-6; the D is unclear. The ends were cut back, 1 base at V and 2 bases at J, with 6 bases in the middle. The CDR3 has 15 residues. The germline gives CDR1 LNHDA, CDR2 SQIVND (reference sequence). Here the CDR3 DNA reads TGTGCCAGTAGTATAGTACGGACTGGGGCCAACGTCCTGACTTTC. Its translation is CASSIVRTGANVLTF. Variable domain in full (rest from reference TRBV19 and TRBJ2-6): DGGITQSPKYLFRKEGQNVTLSCEQNLNHDAMYWYRQDPGQGLRLIYYSQIVNDFQKGDIAEGYSVSREKKESFPLTVTSAQKNPTAFYLCASSIVRTGANVLTFGAGSRLTVL.

This clone was observed a few times. V and J are TRBV5-4 and TRBJ2-6; D is undetermined. This CDR3 contains 18 residues. The germline V and J ends were trimmed by 0 bases and 0 bases, with 13 bases remaining between them. Per the germline V gene, CDR1 is SGHNT and CDR2 is YYREEE (reference sequence). The CDR3 here is CASSLGHFLGSGANVLTF. CDR3 nucleotides: TGTGCCAGCAGCTTGGGGCACTTTCTCGGCTCTGGGGCCAACGTCCTGACTTTC.

The chain uses TRBV5-1 and TRBJ2-3; no firm D call. The germline V gene encodes CDR1 SGHRS and CDR2 YFSETQ. Trimming took off 2 bases at V and 0 bases at J, with 10 bases between the two ends. The CDR3 has 15 amino acids. As DNA, the CDR3 is TGCGCCAGCAGCTTTGGACCGATTAGCACAGATACGCAGTATTTT. Translation gives CASSFGPISTDTQYF.